This TCR beta chain was recorded in a study of blood T cell repertoires in COVID-19. In the original workflow: Amplification of reference gene primers provided the estimated nucleated cell counts. Method: immunoSEQ multiplex PCR; TCRdb's copy keeps in-frame clones and lacks some. Clonal size and the V and J genes are those of that table, whereas D and trimming came from the DNA. The profile shows 300,000 to 350,000 clones, approximately 88% of them singletons. As for this clone: The sample has other DNA sequences that encode this CDR3 too.

V was shortened by 0 bases and J by 3 bases, with 7 bases between the two germline ends. Germline loops: CDR1 SGHRS, CDR2 YFSETQ. CDR3 size: 13 residues. The source material was PBMCs or T cells enriched from blood (not recorded which). This rearrangement joins TRBV5-1 to TRBJ2-7; D gene ambiguous. The clonotype was recovered from a man younger than 40 who had recovered from COVID-19. The CDR3 sequence: CASSLGQDYEQYF. The CDR3 DNA sequence: TGCGCCAGCAGCTTGGGGCAGGACTACGAGCAGTACTTC.